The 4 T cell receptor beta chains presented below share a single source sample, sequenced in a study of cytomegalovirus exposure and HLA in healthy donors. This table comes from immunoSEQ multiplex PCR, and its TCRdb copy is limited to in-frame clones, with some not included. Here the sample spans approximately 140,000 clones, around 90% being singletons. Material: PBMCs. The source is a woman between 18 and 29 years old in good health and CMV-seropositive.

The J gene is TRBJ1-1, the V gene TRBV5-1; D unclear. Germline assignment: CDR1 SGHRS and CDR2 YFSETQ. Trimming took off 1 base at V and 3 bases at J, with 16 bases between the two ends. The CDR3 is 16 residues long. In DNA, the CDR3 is TGCGCCAGCAGCTTGAGTTCCGATGGAGGATACACTGAAGCTTTCTTT. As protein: CASSLSSDGGYTEAFF.

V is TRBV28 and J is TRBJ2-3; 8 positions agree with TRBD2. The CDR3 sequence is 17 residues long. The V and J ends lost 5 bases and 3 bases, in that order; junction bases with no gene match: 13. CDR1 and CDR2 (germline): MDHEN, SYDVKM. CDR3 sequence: CASSALAEPRATDTQYF. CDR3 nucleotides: TGTGCCAGCAGTGCACTAGCGGAGCCCCGGGCGACAGATACGCAGTATTTT.

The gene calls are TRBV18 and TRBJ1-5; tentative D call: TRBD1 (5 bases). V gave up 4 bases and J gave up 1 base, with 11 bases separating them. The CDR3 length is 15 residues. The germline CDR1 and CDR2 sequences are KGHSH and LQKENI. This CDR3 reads CASSQGGASNQPQHF. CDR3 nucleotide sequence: TGTGCCAGCTCACAGGGAGGGGCGAGCAATCAGCCCCAGCATTTT.

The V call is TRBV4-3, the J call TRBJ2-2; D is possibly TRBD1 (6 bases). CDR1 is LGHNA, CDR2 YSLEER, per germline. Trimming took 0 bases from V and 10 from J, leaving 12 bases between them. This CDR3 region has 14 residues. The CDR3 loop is CASSQDPQGTELFF. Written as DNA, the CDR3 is TGCGCCAGCAGCCAAGATCCCCAGGGGACGGAGCTGTTTTTT.